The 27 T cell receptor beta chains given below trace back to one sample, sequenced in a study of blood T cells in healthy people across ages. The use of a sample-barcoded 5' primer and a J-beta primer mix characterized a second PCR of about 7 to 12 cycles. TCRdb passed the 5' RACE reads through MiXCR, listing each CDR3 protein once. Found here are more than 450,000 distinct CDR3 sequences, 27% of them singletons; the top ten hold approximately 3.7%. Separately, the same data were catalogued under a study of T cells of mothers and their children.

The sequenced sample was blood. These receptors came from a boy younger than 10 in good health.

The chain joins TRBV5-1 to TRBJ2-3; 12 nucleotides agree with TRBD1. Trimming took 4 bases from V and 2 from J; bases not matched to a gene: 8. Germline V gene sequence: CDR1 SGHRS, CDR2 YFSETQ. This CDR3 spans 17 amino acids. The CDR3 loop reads CASSETPGQGATDTQYF. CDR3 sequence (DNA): TGCGCCAGCAGCGAAACCCCGGGACAGGGGGCCACAGATACGCAGTATTTT.

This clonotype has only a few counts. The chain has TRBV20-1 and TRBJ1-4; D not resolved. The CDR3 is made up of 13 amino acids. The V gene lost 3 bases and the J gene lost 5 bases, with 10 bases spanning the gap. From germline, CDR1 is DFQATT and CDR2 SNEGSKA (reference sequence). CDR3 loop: CSASPPPNEKLFF. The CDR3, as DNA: TGCAGTGCTAGCCCTCCCCCAAATGAAAAACTGTTTTTT.

DNA for the CDR3: TGTGCCAGCAGTAGGGACAGGGGGCGGGGTGAAAAACTGTTTTTT. Residues: CASSRDRGRGEKLFF. The rearrangement joins TRBV12-3 or TRBV12-4 to TRBJ1-4; 12 nucleotides match TRBD1. This CDR3 region has 15 residues. Trimming took 5 bases from V and 7 from J; bases not matched to a gene: 5.

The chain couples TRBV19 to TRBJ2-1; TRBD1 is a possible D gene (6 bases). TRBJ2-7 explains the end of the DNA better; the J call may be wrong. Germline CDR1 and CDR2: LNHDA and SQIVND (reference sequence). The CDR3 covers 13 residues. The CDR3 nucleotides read TGTGCCAGTAGTATACGCAGGGGTTACGAGCAGTACTTC. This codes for CASSIRRGYEQYF.

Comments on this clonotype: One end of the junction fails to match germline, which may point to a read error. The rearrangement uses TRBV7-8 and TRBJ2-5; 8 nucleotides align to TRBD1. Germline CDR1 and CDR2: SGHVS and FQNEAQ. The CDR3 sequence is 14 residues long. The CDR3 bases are TGCGCCAGCAGCCCCAGGGGGCGCGTAGAGACCCAGTACTTC. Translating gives CASSPRGRVETQYF. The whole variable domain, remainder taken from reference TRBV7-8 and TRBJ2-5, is GAGVSQSPRYKVAKRGQDVALRCDPISGHVSLFWYQQALGQGPEFLTYFQNEAQLDKSGLPSDRFFAERPEGSVSTLKIQRTQQEDSAVYLCASSPRGRVETQYFGPGTRLLVL.

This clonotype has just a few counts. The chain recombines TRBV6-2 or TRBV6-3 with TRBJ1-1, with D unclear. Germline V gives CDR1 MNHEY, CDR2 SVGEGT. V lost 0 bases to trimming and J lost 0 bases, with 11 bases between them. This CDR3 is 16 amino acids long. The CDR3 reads CASSYSRVEMNTEAFF. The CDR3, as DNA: TGTGCCAGCAGTTACTCCCGGGTTGAGATGAACACTGAAGCTTTCTTT.

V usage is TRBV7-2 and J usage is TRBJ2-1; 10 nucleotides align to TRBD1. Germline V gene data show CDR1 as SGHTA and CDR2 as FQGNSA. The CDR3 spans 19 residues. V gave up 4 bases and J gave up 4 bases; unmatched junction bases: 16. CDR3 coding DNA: TGTGCCAGCAGCTCGCCGGGACAGGGGTTCAGGTACGGGTACAATGAGCAGTTCTTC. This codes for CASSSPGQGFRYGYNEQFF.

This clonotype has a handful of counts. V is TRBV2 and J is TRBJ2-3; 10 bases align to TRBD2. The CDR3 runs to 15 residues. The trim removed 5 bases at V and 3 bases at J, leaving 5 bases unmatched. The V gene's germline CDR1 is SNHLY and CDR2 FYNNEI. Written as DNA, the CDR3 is TGTGCCAGCAGTACAAGGACTAGCGGAACAGATACGCAGTATTTT. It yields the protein CASSTRTSGTDTQYF.

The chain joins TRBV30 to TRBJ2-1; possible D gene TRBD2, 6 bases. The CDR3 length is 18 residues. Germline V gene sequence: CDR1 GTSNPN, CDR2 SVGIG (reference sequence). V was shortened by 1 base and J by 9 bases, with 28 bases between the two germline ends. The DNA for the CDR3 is TGTGCCTGGAGTGGATTCGGGGATGTACTAGCCGACGAGCGTGAGCAGTTCTTC. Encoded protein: CAWSGFGDVLADEREQFF.

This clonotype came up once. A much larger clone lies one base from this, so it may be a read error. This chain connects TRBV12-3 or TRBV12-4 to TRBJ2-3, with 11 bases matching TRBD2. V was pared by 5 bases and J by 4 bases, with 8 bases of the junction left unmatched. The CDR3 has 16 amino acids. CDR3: CASSGGTSGRADTQYF. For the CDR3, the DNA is TGTGCCAGCAGTGGCGGGACTAGCGGACGCGCAGATACGCAGTATTTT.

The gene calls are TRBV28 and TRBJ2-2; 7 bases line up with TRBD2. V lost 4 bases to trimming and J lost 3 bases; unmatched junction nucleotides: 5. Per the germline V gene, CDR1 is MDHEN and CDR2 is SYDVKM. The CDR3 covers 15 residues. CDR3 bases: TGTGCCAGCAGTTCCCTCGGGGGGTACACCGGGGAGCTGTTTTTT. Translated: CASSSLGGYTGELFF.

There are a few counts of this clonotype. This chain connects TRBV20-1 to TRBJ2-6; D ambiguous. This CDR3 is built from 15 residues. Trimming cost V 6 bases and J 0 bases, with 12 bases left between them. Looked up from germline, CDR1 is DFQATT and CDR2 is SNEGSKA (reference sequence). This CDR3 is CSARLQSSGANVLTF. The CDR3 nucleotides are TGCAGTGCCCGACTGCAGAGCTCTGGGGCCAACGTCCTGACTTTC.

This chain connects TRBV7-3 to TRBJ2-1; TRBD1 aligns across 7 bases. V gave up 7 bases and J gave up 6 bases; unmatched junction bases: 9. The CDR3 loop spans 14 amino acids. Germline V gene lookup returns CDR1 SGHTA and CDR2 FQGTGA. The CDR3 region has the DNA TGTGCCAGCACCCGGGACAGCTTAAGCAATGAGCAGTTCTTC. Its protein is CASTRDSLSNEQFF.

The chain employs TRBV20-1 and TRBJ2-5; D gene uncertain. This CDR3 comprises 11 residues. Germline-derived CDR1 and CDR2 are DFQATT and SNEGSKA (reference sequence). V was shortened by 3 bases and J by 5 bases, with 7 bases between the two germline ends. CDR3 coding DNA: TGCAGTGCTAGCATGGGCGAGACCCAGTACTTC. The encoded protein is CSASMGETQYF.

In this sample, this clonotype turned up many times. The DNA for the CDR3 is TGCGCCAGCAGCTTAGCAGGGGGCGGCACTGAAGCTTTCTTT. Its protein is CASSLAGGGTEAFF. The rearrangement uses TRBV5-1 and TRBJ1-1; TRBD1 matches at 8 bases. J gave up 4 bases and V 2 bases, and 4 bases lay outside the gene matches. The CDR3 extends over 14 amino acids. Germline CDR1 SGHRS, CDR2 YFSETQ.

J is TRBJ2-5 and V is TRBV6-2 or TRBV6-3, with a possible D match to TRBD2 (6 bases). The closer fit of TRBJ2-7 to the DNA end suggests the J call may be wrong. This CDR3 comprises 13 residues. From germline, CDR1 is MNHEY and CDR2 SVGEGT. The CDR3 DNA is TGTGCCAGCAAGGGACTTGAACGCTACGAGCAGTACTTC. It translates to CASKGLERYEQYF.

The CDR3 reads CASSTGQGASEQYF. CDR3 nucleotides: TGTGCCAGCAGCACCGGACAGGGGGCGAGTGAGCAGTACTTC. The J gene is TRBJ2-7, the V gene TRBV7-9, with 11 bases fitting TRBD1. The CDR3 loop spans 14 amino acids. The germline CDR1 and CDR2 sequences are SEHNR and FQNEAQ (reference sequence). After removal of 5 bases from V and 7 bases from J, the junction contained 7 bases not matched to a gene.

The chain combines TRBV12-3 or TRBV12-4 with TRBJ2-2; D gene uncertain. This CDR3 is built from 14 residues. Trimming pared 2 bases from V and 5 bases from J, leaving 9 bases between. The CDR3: CASSLNRNTGELFF. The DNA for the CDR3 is TGTGCCAGCAGTTTAAACAGAAATACCGGGGAGCTGTTTTTT.

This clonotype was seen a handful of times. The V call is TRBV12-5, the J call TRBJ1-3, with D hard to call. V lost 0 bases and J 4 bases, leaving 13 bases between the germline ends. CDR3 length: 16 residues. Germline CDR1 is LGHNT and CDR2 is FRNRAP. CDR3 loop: CASGLVLRRPGNTIYF. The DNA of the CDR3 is TGTGCTAGTGGTTTGGTACTAAGGCGCCCGGGAAACACCATATATTTT.

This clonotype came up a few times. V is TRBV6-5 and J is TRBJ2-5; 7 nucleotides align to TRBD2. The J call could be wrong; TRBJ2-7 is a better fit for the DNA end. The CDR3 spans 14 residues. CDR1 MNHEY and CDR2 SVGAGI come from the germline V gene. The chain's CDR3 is CASRRLAGTYEQYF. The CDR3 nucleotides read TGTGCCAGCAGACGACTAGCCGGGACCTACGAGCAGTACTTC.

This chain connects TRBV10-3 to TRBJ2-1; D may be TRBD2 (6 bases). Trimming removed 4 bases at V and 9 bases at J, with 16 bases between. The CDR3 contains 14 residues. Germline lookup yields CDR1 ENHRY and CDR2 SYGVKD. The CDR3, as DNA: TGTGCCATCAGTGGGAGGGACTTGGACGGTGAGCAGTTCTTC. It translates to CAISGRDLDGEQFF.

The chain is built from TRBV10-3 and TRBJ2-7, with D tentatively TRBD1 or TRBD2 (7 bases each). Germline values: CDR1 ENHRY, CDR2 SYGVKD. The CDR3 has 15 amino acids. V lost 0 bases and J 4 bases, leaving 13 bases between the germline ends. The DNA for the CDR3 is TGTGCCATCAGTGAGTCGTCCAGGGGGGGATACGAGCAGTACTTC. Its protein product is CAISESSRGGYEQYF.

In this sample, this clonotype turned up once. The CDR3 loop reads CASSFGQANTGELFF. Written as DNA, the CDR3 is TGTGCCAGCAGCTTCGGACAGGCGAACACCGGGGAGCTGTTTTTT. The chain recombines TRBV5-5 with TRBJ2-2; 7 nucleotides align to TRBD1. Germline CDR1 SGHKS, CDR2 YYEKEE (reference sequence). The trim removed 2 bases at V and 0 bases at J, leaving 1 base unmatched. CDR3 size: 15 residues. Full variable domain (missing parts from reference TRBV5-5 and TRBJ2-2): DAGVTQSPTHLIKTRGQQVTLRCSPISGHKSVSWYQQVLGQGPQFIFQYYEKEERGRGNFPDRFSARQFPNYSSELNVNALLLGDSALYLCASSFGQANTGELFFGEGSRLTVL.

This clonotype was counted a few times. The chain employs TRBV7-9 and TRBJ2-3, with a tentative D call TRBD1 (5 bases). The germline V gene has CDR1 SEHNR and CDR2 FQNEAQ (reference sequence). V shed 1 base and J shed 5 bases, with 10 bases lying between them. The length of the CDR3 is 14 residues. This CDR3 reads CASSLVMTEDTQYF. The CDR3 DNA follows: TGTGCCAGCAGCTTAGTGATGACAGAAGATACGCAGTATTTT.

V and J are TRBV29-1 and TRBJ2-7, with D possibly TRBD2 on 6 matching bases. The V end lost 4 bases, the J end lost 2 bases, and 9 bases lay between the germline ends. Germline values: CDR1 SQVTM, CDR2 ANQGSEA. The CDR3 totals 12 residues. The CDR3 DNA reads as TGCAGCGTTGGGGAGGCCCCCTACGAGCAGTACTTC. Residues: CSVGEAPYEQYF.

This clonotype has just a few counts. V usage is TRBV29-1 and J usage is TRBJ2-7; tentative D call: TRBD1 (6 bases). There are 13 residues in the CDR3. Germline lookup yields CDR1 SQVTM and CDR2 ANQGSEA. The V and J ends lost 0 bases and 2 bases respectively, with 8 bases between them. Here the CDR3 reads CSVEEDSTYEQYF. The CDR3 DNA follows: TGCAGCGTTGAAGAGGACAGTACCTACGAGCAGTACTTC.

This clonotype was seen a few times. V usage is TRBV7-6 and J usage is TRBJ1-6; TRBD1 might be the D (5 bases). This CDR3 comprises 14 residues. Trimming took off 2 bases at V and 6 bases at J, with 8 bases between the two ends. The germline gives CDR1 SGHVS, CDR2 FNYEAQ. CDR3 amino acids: CASSLSGSNSPLHF. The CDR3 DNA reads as TGTGCCAGCAGCTTATCAGGGAGTAATTCACCCCTCCACTTT.